This is a list of T cell receptor beta chains from one sample in a study of immune cell composition in non-small cell lung cancer. TCRdb's copy holds only in-frame clones and misses some; the assay was immunoSEQ multiplex PCR. Of more than 1,200 clones listed, 66% are singletons. Material for sequencing was non-adjacent lung tissue. Receptor source: a human donor with non-small cell lung cancer. Both conserved end residues are part of each CDR3. D genes are given only for firm matches. Not all rows give a size; the values are once, few, many and, for expanded clones, a class.

NA,TRBD1,TRBV6-5,TRBJ2-7,TGTGCCAGCAGTTTCCTGACAGGGGGGGAGCAGTACTTC,CASSFLTGGEQYF
NA,TRBD1,TRBV19,TRBJ2-1,TGTGCCAGTAACCGGGACAGGGCCTACAATGAGCAGTTCTTC,CASNRDRAYNEQFF
NA,TRBD2,TRBV6-5,TRBJ2-7,TGTGCCAGCAGTTACGGTAGCGGGAGAGATGAGCAGTACTTC,CASSYGSGRDEQYF
NA,TRBD1,TRBV10-3,TRBJ2-3,TGTGCCATCAGCACAGGGACAGGGAGCACAGATACGCAGTATTTT,CAISTGTGSTDTQYF
NA,NA,TRBV28,TRBJ1-5,TGTGCCAGCATCAGCGGAGGGGCCTACAATCAGCCCCAGCATTTT,CASISGGAYNQPQHF
NA,TRBD2,TRBV5-1,TRBJ2-2,TGCGCCAGCAGTCCGGGGGGGGCGCGAACCGGGGAGCTGTTTTTT,CASSPGGARTGELFF
once,NA,TRBV4-3,TRBJ2-3,TGCGCCAGCAGCCAAGACTCTCCAGGGGTCTACACAGATACGCAGTATTTT,CASSQDSPGVYTDTQYF
NA,NA,TRBV5-5,TRBJ1-1,TGTGCCAGCAGCGGTCAAGGACCCCCGGGGGCTTTCTTT,CASSGQGPPGAFF
NA,TRBD1,TRBV28,TRBJ1-4,TGTGCCAGCAGCAAGACAGGGGGCGGTGAAAAACTGTTTTTT,CASSKTGGGEKLFF
NA,NA,TRBV6-1,TRBJ1-2,TGTGCCAGCAGTGCACAGGGTGGGGATGGCTACACCTTC,CASSAQGGDGYTF
NA,TRBD1,TRBV11-3,TRBJ2-3,TGTGCCAGCAGCCCCAACAGGGGGCTAGCTACGCAGTATTTT,CASSPNRGLATQYF
few,TRBD1,TRBV28,TRBJ1-5,TGTGCCACACTCGGTACACAGGGGGCGTCACATCAGCCCCAGCATTTT,CATLGTQGASHQPQHF
NA,TRBD1,TRBV27,TRBJ2-4,TGTGCCAGCAGTTTTCGAGGGGGCGGGCATTGGGACTTC,CASSFRGGGHWDF
once,TRBD2,TRBV28,TRBJ2-5,TGTGCCAGCAGGAGCGGGGGCCTCCAAGAGACCCAGTACTTC,CASRSGGLQETQYF
large,TRBD1,TRBV15,TRBJ2-7,TGTGCCACCCACTCGGGGACAGGGGGCCTCGAGCAGTACTTC,CATHSGTGGLEQYF
NA,TRBD2,TRBV30,TRBJ2-1,TGTGCCTGGAGTGTCCTGAGCGGGAGTGTCAATGAGCAGTTCTTC,CAWSVLSGSVNEQFF
NA,TRBD1,TRBV6-6,TRBJ1-5,TGTGCCAGCAGCCCTCCAGGGGGTAATCAGCCCCAGCATTTT,CASSPPGGNQPQHF
NA,TRBD1,TRBV5-6,TRBJ2-7,TGTGCCAGCAGCCGACGTGGGACAGCCTACGAGCAGTACTTC,CASSRRGTAYEQYF
NA,TRBD1,TRBV27,TRBJ1-4,TGTGCCAGCAGTTTACAGGGGGCGCGGGAGGAAAAACTGTTTTTT,CASSLQGAREEKLFF
NA,TRBD1,TRBV18,TRBJ1-2,TGTGCCAGCTCACCAAGACAGGGCCCTCCTTATGGCTACACCTTC,CASSPRQGPPYGYTF
NA,NA,TRBV11-2,TRBJ2-3,TGTGCCAGCAGCTTACGGAGCGCCTGGGAGTCTAACACAGATACGCAGTATTTT,CASSLRSAWESNTDTQYF
NA,TRBD2,TRBV28,TRBJ2-1,TGTGCCAGCAGTCTTACCCTACTAGCGGGCCTTATCAATGAGCAGTTCTTC,CASSLTLLAGLINEQFF
NA,NA,TRBV4-2,TRBJ2-3,TGTGCCAGCAGCCGAGCCCTTGCGGGGTTGGCATCAGATACGCAGTATTTT,CASSRALAGLASDTQYF
few,TRBD1,TRBV28,TRBJ1-5,TGTGCCAGCAGTTTACAGCCGGGACAGGGTTCAAATCAGCCCCAGCATTTT,CASSLQPGQGSNQPQHF
NA,TRBD2,TRBV7-9,TRBJ2-3,TGTGCCAGCAGCCCCCGCCCCGGGACTAGCGCCGAACGCACAGATACGCAGTATTTT,CASSPRPGTSAERTDTQYF
few,TRBD1,TRBV5-5,TRBJ1-2,TGTGCCAGCAGCTTGGATAGGGGGCTGTGGGGCTACACCTTC,CASSLDRGLWGYTF
NA,NA,TRBV6-6,TRBJ2-7,TGTGCCAGCAGTAGCCCGGGACATCATAAGCAGTACTTC,CASSSPGHHKQYF
NA,NA,TRBV5-5,TRBJ2-6,TGTGCCAGCAGCCCTGATCCGGGGTCTGGGGCCAACGTCCTGACTTTC,CASSPDPGSGANVLTF
large,TRBD2,TRBV11-2,TRBJ2-2,TGTGCCAGCAGCCTCTGGGCTAGCGGACACACCGGGGAGCTGTTTTTT,CASSLWASGHTGELFF
NA,NA,TRBV30,TRBJ2-7,TGTGCCTGGAGTTTCTCTGACAGCTACGAGCAGTACTTC,CAWSFSDSYEQYF
NA,TRBD1,TRBV4-2,TRBJ2-2,TGTGCCAGCAGCCGGCACAGGGGGCTTGGGGAGCTGTTTTTT,CASSRHRGLGELFF
NA,TRBD1,TRBV6-5,TRBJ1-5,TGTGCCAGCAGGGCACAGGGGGGTAGCAATCAGCCCCAGCATTTT,CASRAQGGSNQPQHF
NA,NA,TRBV19,TRBJ2-2,TGTGCCAGTAGTGGTGATGGGGGCGTTAACACCGGGGAGCTGTTTTTT,CASSGDGGVNTGELFF
once,NA,TRBV11-2,TRBJ2-7,TGTGCCAGCAGCTCCCCGAGACAGAGCCCCTACGAGCAGTACTTC,CASSSPRQSPYEQYF
NA,TRBD1,TRBV30,TRBJ2-5,TGTGCCTGGAGGCAACAGGGGACAAAAGAGACCCAGTACTTC,CAWRQQGTKETQYF
NA,TRBD2,TRBV2,TRBJ2-5,TGTGCCAGCAGAGAGACTAGCGGGGGCAAGACGGTTACGAAGACCCAGTACTTC,CASRETSGGKTVTKTQYF
NA,TRBD1,TRBV6-5,TRBJ1-2,TGTGCCAGCAGTTACGGGGACAGGGGTTATGGCTACACCTTC,CASSYGDRGYGYTF
NA,TRBD1,TRBV28,TRBJ1-1,TGTGCCAGCACAACCTCAAGGACAGGGGGGATGAACACTGAAGCTTTCTTT,CASTTSRTGGMNTEAFF
few,TRBD1,TRBV15,TRBJ2-1,TGTGCCACCAGCTTGGGACAGCTCCGTAACAATGAGCAGTTCTTC,CATSLGQLRNNEQFF
NA,NA,TRBV6-6,TRBJ2-1,TGTGCCAGCAATCACAGGGATGATGAGCAGTTCTTC,CASNHRDDEQFF
few,TRBD2,TRBV10-3,TRBJ2-2,TGTGCCATCAGTGGACTGAATAGCGGGGGGACCGGGGAGCTGTTTTTT,CAISGLNSGGTGELFF
NA,TRBD1,TRBV2,TRBJ1-4,TGTGCCAGCAGTGAGGTGTGGGACAGAAAACTGTTTTTT,CASSEVWDRKLFF
NA,TRBD2,TRBV7-9,TRBJ2-1,TGTGCCAGCAGCTCCTGGGGGGGAGCCCAACCGGACAATGAGCAGTTCTTC,CASSSWGGAQPDNEQFF
NA,NA,TRBV21-1,TRBJ2-7,TGTGCCAGCAGCTCCCGGACAGGGAGAAGCTCCTACGAGCAGTACTTC,CASSSRTGRSSYEQYF
NA,TRBD1,TRBV5-6,TRBJ1-1,TGTGCCAGCAGCTCGGGGACAGGGGCCAAGAACACTGAAGCTTTCTTT,CASSSGTGAKNTEAFF
few,NA,TRBV28,TRBJ1-5,TGTGCCAGCAAGGAGGAGGGCCAGCCCCAGCATTTT,CASKEEGQPQHF
NA,NA,TRBV27,TRBJ2-2,TGTGCCAGCTCTTTAGCTGCCGGGGAGCTGTTTTTT,CASSLAAGELFF
NA,NA,TRBV19,TRBJ1-2,TGTGCCAGTAGTGGGCAACGGTTATATGGCTACACCTTC,CASSGQRLYGYTF
NA,TRBD2,TRBV28,TRBJ2-5,TGTGCCAGCAGTTTACCGGGGGGACCACCCCAAGAGACCCAGTACTTC,CASSLPGGPPQETQYF
NA,TRBD1,TRBV7-2,TRBJ1-1,TGTGCCAGCAGCTTAGGGACAGGGCGCAAAGCTTTCTTT,CASSLGTGRKAFF
NA,TRBD1,TRBV6-1,TRBJ1-2,TGTGCCAGCACTCCGGGACAGCTGGTCTATGGCTACACCTTC,CASTPGQLVYGYTF
NA,TRBD2,TRBV5-4,TRBJ2-5,TGTGCCAGCACCCCTAGCGGGAGCCTGAGGGGAGAGACCCAGTACTTC,CASTPSGSLRGETQYF